Each of the 24 T cell receptor beta chains below was sequenced from the same sample in a study of T cells after yellow fever vaccination (dated by TCRdb to the late 2010s). The protocol used for the library was 5' RACE. Sequencer: Illumina NovaSeq 6000. TCRdb handled the public reads itself, with Q25 trimming in fastp and clone calling in MiXCR, and kept productive beta chains. Each record represents a unique CDR3 protein, reported with the most common genes and DNA among its rows. The sample table records 400,000 or so distinct CDR3 sequences; around 20% of these occur just once. Over 15% of the sample comes from the top ten. The sample's treatment or condition label, in plain terms: live attenuated yellow fever vaccine strain. The sequences come from PBMCs, collected before the yellow fever booster vaccination. The receptors were sampled from a man in his late teens or twenties who received the YFV17D yellow fever vaccine.

The chain combines TRBV27 with TRBJ2-1, with 12 bases fitting TRBD2. The CDR3 is 15 amino acids. J was trimmed by 1 base and V by 6 bases; bases with no gene match: 1. CDR1 MNHEY and CDR2 SMNVEV come from the germline V gene (reference sequence). CDR3 sequence: CASSTSGGSYNEQFF. The CDR3 DNA sequence: TGTGCCAGCAGCACTAGCGGGGGGTCCTACAATGAGCAGTTCTTC.

The chain combines TRBV15 with TRBJ1-2, with D unresolved. Germline V lookup: CDR1 LNHNV, CDR2 YYDKDF (reference sequence). The V gene lost 0 bases and the J gene lost 1 base, with 6 bases spanning the gap. The CDR3 runs to 14 residues. For the CDR3, the DNA is TGTGCCACCAGCAGAGAGTCCAGTAACTATGGCTACACCTTC. Translation: CATSRESSNYGYTF.

V gene TRBV20-1 combines with J gene TRBJ1-5; 7 nucleotides line up with TRBD1. Germline CDR1 is DFQATT and CDR2 is SNEGSKA (reference sequence). This CDR3 region has 14 residues. The trim removed 5 bases at V and 4 bases at J, leaving 8 bases unmatched. Written as DNA, the CDR3 is TGCAGTGCTCCCCCCCAGGGGGGTAATCAGCCCCAGCATTTT. This gives the protein CSAPPQGGNQPQHF.

The V gene is TRBV6-6, the J gene TRBJ2-1, with D perhaps TRBD2 (5 bases). This CDR3 is built from 13 residues. Germline assignment: CDR1 MNHNY and CDR2 SVGAGI (reference sequence). Trimming stripped 8 bases from V and 7 bases from J, with 15 bases between. The CDR3 reads CASLSESGNEQFF. CDR3 sequence (DNA): TGTGCCAGCCTATCGGAGTCGGGGAATGAGCAGTTCTTC.

This clonotype was recorded a few times. The chain recombines TRBV19 with TRBJ2-1, with 7 bases identical to TRBD2. J lost 8 bases, V lost 7 bases, and 23 bases had no gene match. The CDR3 is 18 amino acids. Looked up from germline, CDR1 is LNHDA and CDR2 is SQIVND (reference sequence). The chain's CDR3 is CASIGRGVASSGLYEQFF. CDR3 DNA sequence: TGTGCCAGTATAGGTCGTGGGGTGGCGTCTAGCGGTTTATATGAGCAGTTCTTC. The variable domain in full, with the rest retrieved from reference TRBV19 and TRBJ2-1, is DGGITQSPKYLFRKEGQNVTLSCEQNLNHDAMYWYRQDPGQGLRLIYYSQIVNDFQKGDIAEGYSVSREKKESFPLTVTSAQKNPTAFYLCASIGRGVASSGLYEQFFGPGTRLTVL.

This clonotype was detected a few times. V is TRBV29-1 and J is TRBJ2-6; D gene uncertain. Deletions cut 6 bases from V and 0 bases from J, with 3 bases between. Germline V lookup: CDR1 SQVTM, CDR2 ANQGSEA. The CDR3 spans 12 residues. This chain's CDR3 is CSVGSGANVLTF. The CDR3 DNA reads TGCAGCGTGGGCTCTGGGGCCAACGTCCTGACTTTC.

This clonotype was observed a few times. CDR3 protein: CAIREDRGQETQYF. CDR3 DNA sequence: TGTGCCATCAGGGAAGACAGGGGGCAAGAGACCCAGTACTTC. J is TRBJ2-5 and V is TRBV10-3, with 9 bases that match TRBD1. V was clipped by 6 bases and J by 2 bases; unmatched bases: 4. Germline CDR1 is ENHRY and CDR2 is SYGVKD. The CDR3 loop spans 14 amino acids.

This clonotype was detected only a few times. This sequence joins TRBV14 and TRBJ1-6, with a possible D match to TRBD1 (6 bases). Per the germline V gene, CDR1 is SGHDN and CDR2 is FVKESK. This CDR3 is built from 14 residues. Trimming shortened V by 6 bases and J by 9 bases, and 15 bases separated the two germline ends. CDR3: CASSPGRGASPLHF. The DNA for the CDR3 is TGTGCCAGCAGTCCGGGCAGGGGAGCTTCACCCCTCCACTTT.

This clonotype came up a few times. V is TRBV5-1 and J is TRBJ2-5, with D maybe TRBD1 (6 bases). This CDR3 contains 14 residues. From germline, CDR1 is SGHRS and CDR2 YFSETQ. Trimming shortened V by 0 bases and J by 4 bases, and 10 bases separated the two germline ends. The CDR3 is CASSLEGVGETQYF. CDR3 coding DNA: TGCGCCAGCAGCTTGGAGGGGGTTGGAGAGACCCAGTACTTC.

This clonotype was seen a handful of times. The rearrangement uses TRBV4-1 and TRBJ1-2, with TRBD1 matching 9 bases. The CDR3 covers 16 residues. The V segment lost 5 bases and the J segment 1 base; nucleotides outside the gene matches: 8. Germline values: CDR1 MGHRA, CDR2 YSYEKL. Here the CDR3 DNA reads TGCGCCAGCAGCTTACGGGACAGGGAAATTAACTATGGCTACACCTTC. It yields the protein CASSLRDREINYGYTF.

This clonotype appeared a few times. The gene calls are TRBV7-8 and TRBJ2-7, with 7 bases identical to TRBD1. Germline CDR1 SGHVS, CDR2 FQNEAQ. Germline trimming cut 5 bases from V and 5 bases from J; bases unmatched to any gene: 6. CDR3 length: 13 amino acids. In nucleotides, the CDR3 is TGTGCCAGCAGCCCAGACAGGGTCAACGAGCAGTACTTC. This sequence encodes CASSPDRVNEQYF.

The gene calls are TRBV4-3 and TRBJ1-5; D gene unclear. The CDR3 length is 13 residues. In germline, CDR1 is LGHNA, CDR2 YSLEER. V lost 4 bases to trimming and J lost 4 bases, with 8 bases between them. The CDR3 here is CASSPNKNQPQHF. CDR3 sequence (DNA): TGCGCCAGCAGCCCAAATAAGAATCAGCCCCAGCATTTT.

This clonotype has just a few counts. J is TRBJ2-1 and V is TRBV5-1, with 9 bases identical to TRBD1. CDR1 SGHRS and CDR2 YFSETQ come from the germline V gene. The CDR3 loop spans 15 amino acids. The V and J ends lost 4 bases and 4 bases, in that order; junction bases with no gene match: 6. CDR3 DNA sequence: TGCGCCAGCAGCCAGGGGACAGGGATGTACAATGAGCAGTTCTTC. This encodes CASSQGTGMYNEQFF.

V usage is TRBV27 and J usage is TRBJ1-4; 7 nucleotides align to TRBD1. The CDR3 is made up of 17 amino acids. The V gene end was trimmed by 5 bases and the J gene end by 0 bases; junction bases not matched to a gene: 9. From germline, CDR1 is MNHEY and CDR2 SMNVEV (reference sequence). The CDR3 DNA follows: TGTGCCAGCAGTGGGGGACAGCCCTTTGCAACTAATGAAAAACTGTTTTTT. Translated: CASSGGQPFATNEKLFF.

This clonotype was found many times. The chain uses TRBV6-5 and TRBJ1-1, with D perhaps matching TRBD1 (6 bases). Germline lookup yields CDR1 MNHEY and CDR2 SVGAGI. The CDR3 contains 14 residues. Trimming pared 0 bases from V and 5 bases from J, leaving 10 bases between. CDR3 DNA sequence: TGTGCCAGCAGTTACTCGGGGGGGCGTACTGAAGCTTTCTTT. Translation: CASSYSGGRTEAFF.

The chain combines TRBV18 with TRBJ2-5; D possibly corresponds to TRBD2 (6 bases). The germline V gene encodes CDR1 KGHSH and CDR2 LQKENI. The CDR3 spans 16 residues. Trimming cost V 3 bases and J 2 bases, with 16 bases left between them. CDR3 in amino acids: CASSPSMRDGQETQYF. The DNA for the CDR3 is TGTGCCAGCTCACCCAGTATGCGGGACGGTCAAGAGACCCAGTACTTC.

This clonotype was counted only a few times. The rearrangement links TRBV7-2 to TRBJ2-5, with 7 positions matching TRBD2. In germline, CDR1 is SGHTA, CDR2 FQGNSA. The CDR3 is 15 amino acids. Trimming removed 1 base from V and 2 bases from J; junction bases left unmatched: 4. The CDR3 sequence: CASSLVGSGQETQYF. The CDR3 region has the DNA TGTGCCAGCAGCTTAGTAGGTAGCGGGCAAGAGACCCAGTACTTC.

The rearrangement joins TRBV19 to TRBJ1-4, with 7 bases fitting TRBD1. The CDR3 length is 15 residues. In germline, CDR1 is LNHDA, CDR2 SQIVND (reference sequence). J gave up 5 bases and V 3 bases, and 6 bases lay outside the gene matches. The CDR3 bases are TGTGCCAGTAGTATCCGGACAGGATGGAATGAAAAACTGTTTTTT. Its protein is CASSIRTGWNEKLFF.

This clonotype was recorded a few times. This chain joins TRBV5-4 and TRBJ1-2; TRBD1 agrees at 10 bases. Germline V CDR1 and CDR2: SGHNT, YYREEE (reference sequence). Germline trimming cut 3 bases from V and 4 bases from J; bases unmatched to any gene: 3. The CDR3 has 14 residues. Here the CDR3 DNA reads TGTGCCAGCAGCTGGGACAGGGGTTTCTATGGCTACACCTTC. It codes for CASSWDRGFYGYTF.

The chain joins TRBV6-2 or TRBV6-3 to TRBJ2-3; D might be TRBD1 (5 bases). CDR3 length equals 14 residues. Germline V gene sequence: CDR1 MNHEY, CDR2 SVGEGT. V lost 5 bases, J lost 1 base, and 10 bases lay in between. The CDR3 loop is CASSRQTGTDTQYF. The CDR3 DNA sequence: TGTGCCAGCAGTCGACAGACGGGCACAGATACGCAGTATTTT.

The V call is TRBV12-3 or TRBV12-4, the J call TRBJ2-5; 8 bases align to TRBD1. V lost 5 bases and J lost 4; bases outside the gene matches: 3. CDR3 length: 13 amino acids. CDR3 sequence: CASSTGGRETQYF. CDR3 nucleotides: TGTGCCAGCAGTACAGGGGGTCGAGAGACCCAGTACTTC.

J is TRBJ2-1 and V is TRBV11-2, with 15 bases lining up with TRBD2. Germline values: CDR1 SGHAT, CDR2 FQNNGV. V lost 7 bases to trimming and J lost 3 bases; unmatched junction nucleotides: 4. The CDR3 spans 16 residues. The CDR3, as DNA: TGTGCCAGCACCGGGACTAGCGGGGGGCTCTACAATGAGCAGTTCTTC. Translated, it gives CASTGTSGGLYNEQFF.

V gene TRBV5-1 combines with J gene TRBJ2-1; TRBD2 aligns across 9 bases. The CDR3 length is 16 residues. Losses at the gene ends were 3 bases for V and 2 bases for J; bases not matched to a gene: 6. Germline V gene data show CDR1 as SGHRS and CDR2 as YFSETQ. CDR3 sequence reads: CASSYGLATTYNEQFF. The CDR3 DNA is TGCGCCAGCAGCTATGGACTAGCGACAACCTACAATGAGCAGTTCTTC.

The rearrangement links TRBV7-3 to TRBJ2-3; 11 positions agree with TRBD2. The CDR3 has 15 amino acids. Germline V gives CDR1 SGHTA, CDR2 FQGTGA. V dropped 5 bases and J dropped 8; count of bases not matched to a gene: 9. The CDR3 nucleotides are TGTGCCAGCAGCCCGATAGCGGGGGGGCCGTCTACGCAGTATTTT. Encoded protein: CASSPIAGGPSTQYF.